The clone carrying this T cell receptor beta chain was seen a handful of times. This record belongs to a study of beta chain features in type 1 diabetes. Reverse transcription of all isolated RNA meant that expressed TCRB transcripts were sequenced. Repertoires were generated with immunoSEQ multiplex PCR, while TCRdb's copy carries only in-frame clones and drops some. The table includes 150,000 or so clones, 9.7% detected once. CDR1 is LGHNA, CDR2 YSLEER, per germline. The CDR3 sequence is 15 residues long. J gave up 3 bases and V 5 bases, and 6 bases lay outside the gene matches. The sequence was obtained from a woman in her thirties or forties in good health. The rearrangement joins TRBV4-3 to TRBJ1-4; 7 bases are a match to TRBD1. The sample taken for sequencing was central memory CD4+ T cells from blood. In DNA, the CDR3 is TGCGCCAGCAGCGCACAGGGGTGGGCTAATGAAAAACTGTTTTTT. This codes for CASSAQGWANEKLFF.